Presented here are 6 T cell receptor beta chains from one specimen sequenced in a study of cytomegalovirus exposure and HLA in healthy donors. The PCR ran on 60 Vbeta and 13 Jbeta primers. Libraries were prepared by immunoSEQ multiplex PCR; TCRdb keeps only in-frame clonotypes and omits some of them. This sample has around 210,000 clones, with around four fifths found just once. Sequenced sample: PBMCs. These receptor sequences come from a woman aged 40 to 49 in good health and CMV-seronegative.

The rearrangement uses TRBV30 and TRBJ2-1; 13 bases fit TRBD2. Germline V CDR1 and CDR2: GTSNPN, SVGIG (reference sequence). Trimming took 6 bases from V and 9 from J; bases not matched to a gene: 11. This CDR3 spans 15 amino acids. The CDR3 nucleotides are TGTGCCTGTTCCGGGACTAGCGGGGCAAGGGGTGAGCAGTTCTTC. It translates to CACSGTSGARGEQFF.

The chain recombines TRBV4-1 with TRBJ1-4; perhaps TRBD1 as D (5 bases). This CDR3 has 16 amino acids. Germline CDR1 and CDR2: MGHRA and YSYEKL. V was cut by 0 bases and J by 15 bases, with 23 bases left in between. The CDR3 is CASSQDERLTRGSMFF. In DNA form, the CDR3 reads TGCGCCAGCAGCCAAGATGAGCGACTCACGCGGGGGTCGATGTTTTTT.

V gene TRBV5-6 combines with J gene TRBJ1-2, with D hard to call. Germline values: CDR1 SGHDT, CDR2 YYEEEE. The V and J ends lost 3 bases and 5 bases respectively, with 17 bases between them. The CDR3 consists of 15 residues. As DNA, the CDR3 is TGTGCCAGCAGCTCCCCGCCGGGAGACGGTTATGGCTACACCTTC. Protein sequence: CASSSPPGDGYGYTF.

The chain couples TRBV5-4 to TRBJ1-5; D possibly corresponds to TRBD1 (6 bases). CDR1 and CDR2 from the germline V gene are SGHNT and YYREEE (reference sequence). The CDR3 runs to 17 residues. Trimming took off 4 bases at V and 0 bases at J, with 17 bases between the two ends. This chain's CDR3 is CASSAPGHSYSNQPQHF. The CDR3 nucleotides are TGTGCCAGCAGCGCCCCGGGACACTCCTATAGCAATCAGCCCCAGCATTTT.

CDR3 sequence reads: CASSIERFNIYGYTF. The CDR3 DNA sequence: TGTGCCAGTAGTATTGAACGGTTTAATATCTATGGCTACACCTTC. The V and J genes are TRBV19 and TRBJ1-2; no clear D gene. Between the trimmed V and J ends, which lost 3 bases and 4 bases, there was a span of 15 bases. This CDR3 contains 15 residues. Germline CDR1 and CDR2: LNHDA and SQIVND (reference sequence). Variable domain in full (rest from reference TRBV19 and TRBJ1-2): DGGITQSPKYLFRKEGQNVTLSCEQNLNHDAMYWYRQDPGQGLRLIYYSQIVNDFQKGDIAEGYSVSREKKESFPLTVTSAQKNPTAFYLCASSIERFNIYGYTFGSGTRLTVV.

The CDR3 region is CASSIGAGGGGELFF. CDR3 DNA sequence: TGTGCCAGTAGTATAGGGGCAGGGGGCGGCGGGGAGCTGTTTTTT. The chain uses TRBV19 and TRBJ2-2, with TRBD1 matching over 8 bases. In germline, CDR1 is LNHDA, CDR2 SQIVND (reference sequence). V shed 1 base and J 7 bases; nucleotides not matched to a gene: 5. There are 15 residues in the CDR3.